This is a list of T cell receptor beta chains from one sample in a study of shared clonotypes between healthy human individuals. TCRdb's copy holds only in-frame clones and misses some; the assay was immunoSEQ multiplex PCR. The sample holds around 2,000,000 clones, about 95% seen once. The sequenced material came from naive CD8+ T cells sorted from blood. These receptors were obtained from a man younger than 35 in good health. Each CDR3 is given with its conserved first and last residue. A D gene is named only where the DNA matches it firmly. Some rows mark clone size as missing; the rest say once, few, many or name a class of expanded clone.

CDR3 DNA: TGTGCCAGCAGCCGAGACGTGGGACCTGTACAGAGGGGCAATCAGCCCCAGCATTTT
CDR3 protein: CASSRDVGPVQRGNQPQHF
V gene: TRBV7-2
clone size: .
D gene: .
J gene: TRBJ1-5
CDR3 length: 19

CDR3 DNA: TGTGCCAGCAGTTTGGCCAGCACCGGGGAGCTGTTTTTT
CDR3 protein: CASSLASTGELFF
V gene: TRBV27
clone size: .
D gene: .
J gene: TRBJ2-2
CDR3 length: 13

CDR3 DNA: TGCGCCAGCAGCTTGGTCCCATTAGGGGGGAATGAAGCTTTCTTT
CDR3 protein: CASSLVPLGGNEAFF
V gene: TRBV5-1
clone size: .
D gene: .
J gene: TRBJ1-1
CDR3 length: 15

CDR3 DNA: TGTGCCAGCAGCTTAGGGCAGGGGGCTAGGAAACTGTTTTTT
CDR3 protein: CASSLGQGARKLFF
V gene: TRBV11-2
clone size: .
D gene: TRBD1
J gene: TRBJ1-4
CDR3 length: 14

CDR3 DNA: TGTGCCAGCAGCCCCCGGACTAGCGGGGCACTTTACGAGCAGTACTTC
CDR3 protein: CASSPRTSGALYEQYF
V gene: TRBV9
clone size: .
D gene: TRBD2
J gene: TRBJ2-7
CDR3 length: 16

CDR3 DNA: TGTGCCAGCAGCGTAGACTCCGAAAACTATGGCTACACCTTC
CDR3 protein: CASSVDSENYGYTF
V gene: TRBV9
clone size: .
D gene: .
J gene: TRBJ1-2
CDR3 length: 14

CDR3 DNA: TGTGCCAGCAGCATTAGCGGGAGAGAGACCCAGTACTTC
CDR3 protein: CASSISGRETQYF
V gene: TRBV7-6
clone size: .
D gene: TRBD2
J gene: TRBJ2-5
CDR3 length: 13

CDR3 DNA: TGTGCCAGTAGTCAGGGAGTCTCCTACGAGCAGTACTTC
CDR3 protein: CASSQGVSYEQYF
V gene: TRBV19
clone size: .
D gene: .
J gene: TRBJ2-7
CDR3 length: 13

CDR3 DNA: TGTGCCTCCGCGGAAGCGGGGGAAGGCGGGGAGCTGTTTTTT
CDR3 protein: CASAEAGEGGELFF
V gene: TRBV30
clone size: .
D gene: TRBD2
J gene: TRBJ2-2
CDR3 length: 14

CDR3 DNA: TGTGCCAGCAGGAGGGACAGCTCCTACGAGCAGTACTTC
CDR3 protein: CASRRDSSYEQYF
V gene: TRBV7-9
clone size: once
D gene: TRBD1
J gene: TRBJ2-7
CDR3 length: 13

CDR3 DNA: TGCGCCAGCAGCACAGGGGCGCTCATCCAGTACTTC
CDR3 protein: CASSTGALIQYF
V gene: TRBV10-2
clone size: .
D gene: TRBD1
J gene: TRBJ2-5
CDR3 length: 12

CDR3 DNA: TGCAGCGTTGGGCAGGCCCTACACGAGCAGTACTTC
CDR3 protein: CSVGQALHEQYF
V gene: TRBV29-1
clone size: once
D gene: .
J gene: TRBJ2-7
CDR3 length: 12

CDR3 DNA: TGTGCCTGGAGTTTGGAGGGGGCGCCTCCCTATGGCTACGCCTTC
CDR3 protein: CAWSLEGAPPYGYAF
V gene: TRBV30
clone size: once
D gene: TRBD1
J gene: TRBJ1-2
CDR3 length: 15

CDR3 DNA: TGCGCCAGCAGCGCAGGTCAGACATCAACTAATGAAAAACTGTTTTTT
CDR3 protein: CASSAGQTSTNEKLFF
V gene: TRBV5-1
clone size: .
D gene: .
J gene: TRBJ1-4
CDR3 length: 16

CDR3 DNA: TGTGCCAGCTGGGACCCCGGGACAGGAGAAATTGAAGCTTTCTTT
CDR3 protein: CASWDPGTGEIEAFF
V gene: TRBV6-1
clone size: .
D gene: TRBD1
J gene: TRBJ1-1
CDR3 length: 15

CDR3 DNA: TGTGCCAGCACCCCGGGAGGGGCAGCCACTGAAGCTTTCTTT
CDR3 protein: CASTPGGAATEAFF
V gene: TRBV27
clone size: .
D gene: .
J gene: TRBJ1-1
CDR3 length: 14

CDR3 DNA: TGTGCCAGCAGTCCCCAGGGTGGGAATTCACCCCTCCACTTT
CDR3 protein: CASSPQGGNSPLHF
V gene: TRBV27
clone size: .
D gene: .
J gene: TRBJ1-6
CDR3 length: 14

CDR3 DNA: TGTGCCAGCACTGACATAGATGCAACTAATGAAAAACTGTTTTTT
CDR3 protein: CASTDIDATNEKLFF
V gene: TRBV6-6
clone size: .
D gene: .
J gene: TRBJ1-4
CDR3 length: 15

CDR3 DNA: TGTGCCTGGAGTGTGGCGGGAGTAGGAGATACGCAGTATTTT
CDR3 protein: CAWSVAGVGDTQYF
V gene: TRBV30
clone size: .
D gene: TRBD2
J gene: TRBJ2-3
CDR3 length: 14

CDR3 DNA: TGTGCCAGCAGCCCCCACGGCAGCAACACCGGGGAGCTGTTTTTT
CDR3 protein: CASSPHGSNTGELFF
V gene: TRBV9
clone size: .
D gene: .
J gene: TRBJ2-2
CDR3 length: 15

CDR3 DNA: TGCGCCAGCAGCCACCGACTAGCGGACTACGAGCAGTACTTC
CDR3 protein: CASSHRLADYEQYF
V gene: TRBV4-1
clone size: .
D gene: TRBD2
J gene: TRBJ2-7
CDR3 length: 14

CDR3 DNA: TGTGCCAGCAGCCCCCCCAGTGAGACTGAAGCTTTCTTT
CDR3 protein: CASSPPSETEAFF
V gene: TRBV13
clone size: .
D gene: .
J gene: TRBJ1-1
CDR3 length: 13

CDR3 DNA: TGTGCCAGCAGTGAATTCGACAAGCGGGAGCAGTACTTC
CDR3 protein: CASSEFDKREQYF
V gene: TRBV6-1
clone size: .
D gene: .
J gene: TRBJ2-7
CDR3 length: 13

CDR3 DNA: TGTGCCACCAGCAGAGTCTCTGGGGACTGGTCCTCCTACGAGCAGTACTTC
CDR3 protein: CATSRVSGDWSSYEQYF
V gene: TRBV15
clone size: .
D gene: .
J gene: TRBJ2-7
CDR3 length: 17

CDR3 DNA: TGTGCCAGCAGTGAGCAGGACAGGGACGTGAGCGAGCAGTACTTC
CDR3 protein: CASSEQDRDVSEQYF
V gene: TRBV2
clone size: .
D gene: TRBD1
J gene: TRBJ2-7
CDR3 length: 15

CDR3 DNA: TGTGCCTGGAGTGAGGCAGGGACGTACCAAGAGACCCAGTACTTC
CDR3 protein: CAWSEAGTYQETQYF
V gene: TRBV30
clone size: .
D gene: .
J gene: TRBJ2-5
CDR3 length: 15

CDR3 DNA: TGTGCCAGCAGCTTATACGGTGAGGAAGCTTTCTTT
CDR3 protein: CASSLYGEEAFF
V gene: TRBV7-9
clone size: .
D gene: .
J gene: TRBJ1-1
CDR3 length: 12

CDR3 DNA: TGTGCCAGCCGTGGACGGGACCCCTACGAGCAGTACTTC
CDR3 protein: CASRGRDPYEQYF
V gene: TRBV25-1
clone size: once
D gene: .
J gene: TRBJ2-7
CDR3 length: 13

CDR3 DNA: TGTGCCAGCAGCTTTTATCAGGCCACCGGGGAGCTGTTTTTT
CDR3 protein: CASSFYQATGELFF
V gene: TRBV7-2
clone size: .
D gene: .
J gene: TRBJ2-2
CDR3 length: 14

CDR3 DNA: TGTGCCACCAGCGACGGGGGGCTGGGCACCGGGGAGCTGTTTTTT
CDR3 protein: CATSDGGLGTGELFF
V gene: TRBV15
clone size: .
D gene: .
J gene: TRBJ2-2
CDR3 length: 15

CDR3 DNA: TGTGCCAGCAGATACGCAGAGGGGGTGAACACTGAAGCTTTCTTT
CDR3 protein: CASRYAEGVNTEAFF
V gene: TRBV6-6
clone size: .
D gene: .
J gene: TRBJ1-1
CDR3 length: 15

CDR3 DNA: TGTGCCAGCAACCCAGACGCAACTGATGAAAAACTGTTTTTT
CDR3 protein: CASNPDATDEKLFF
V gene: TRBV28
clone size: .
D gene: .
J gene: TRBJ1-4
CDR3 length: 14

CDR3 DNA: TGTGCCAGCAGCTTATTATTCGATGAGCAGTTCTTC
CDR3 protein: CASSLLFDEQFF
V gene: TRBV7-2
clone size: .
D gene: .
J gene: TRBJ2-1
CDR3 length: 12

CDR3 DNA: TGTGCCAGCAGCTTCGGGAGCCCTCGGGAGCAGTTCTTC
CDR3 protein: CASSFGSPREQFF
V gene: TRBV7-2
clone size: .
D gene: .
J gene: TRBJ2-1
CDR3 length: 13

CDR3 DNA: TGTGCCAGCAGCTTGGTGGTTGGGGGCGCATATTACTATGGCTACACCTTC
CDR3 protein: CASSLVVGGAYYYGYTF
V gene: TRBV5-6
clone size: once
D gene: .
J gene: TRBJ1-2
CDR3 length: 17

CDR3 DNA: TGTGCCAGCAGCCCTAAACTTGGACAGGCCTCCTACGAGCAGTACTTC
CDR3 protein: CASSPKLGQASYEQYF
V gene: TRBV5-5
clone size: once
D gene: TRBD1
J gene: TRBJ2-7
CDR3 length: 16

CDR3 DNA: TGTGCCTGGAGTGTACTGGCCAACACAGATACGCAGTATTTT
CDR3 protein: CAWSVLANTDTQYF
V gene: TRBV30
clone size: .
D gene: .
J gene: TRBJ2-3
CDR3 length: 14

CDR3 DNA: TGTGCCACCGCCTTACCTCGGGGACAGTTCACTGAAGCTTTCTTT
CDR3 protein: CATALPRGQFTEAFF
V gene: TRBV10-3
clone size: once
D gene: TRBD1
J gene: TRBJ1-1
CDR3 length: 15

CDR3 DNA: TGTGCCAGCAGTACCCTAGACAGGGTTGCTGGCTACACCTTC
CDR3 protein: CASSTLDRVAGYTF
V gene: TRBV27
clone size: .
D gene: TRBD1
J gene: TRBJ1-2
CDR3 length: 14

CDR3 DNA: TGTGCCACCATTTTTTCCACCGGGGAGCTGTTTTTT
CDR3 protein: CATIFSTGELFF
V gene: TRBV5-8
clone size: .
D gene: .
J gene: TRBJ2-2
CDR3 length: 12

CDR3 DNA: TGTGCCAGCAGCTGGACTAGCGGATACGAGCAGTACTTC
CDR3 protein: CASSWTSGYEQYF
V gene: TRBV7-2
clone size: once
D gene: TRBD2
J gene: TRBJ2-7
CDR3 length: 13

CDR3 DNA: TGTGCCAGCAGCGCAGGTGTAGGCTACACCTTC
CDR3 protein: CASSAGVGYTF
V gene: TRBV9
clone size: .
D gene: .
J gene: TRBJ1-2
CDR3 length: 11

CDR3 DNA: TGTGCCAGCAGTTACTCGGGAGATGGCTACACCTTC
CDR3 protein: CASSYSGDGYTF
V gene: TRBV6-5
clone size: .
D gene: .
J gene: TRBJ1-2
CDR3 length: 12

CDR3 DNA: TGTGCCAGCAGCTTAGAGGGAGGTAATGAGCAGTTCTTC
CDR3 protein: CASSLEGGNEQFF
V gene: TRBV13
clone size: once
D gene: .
J gene: TRBJ2-1
CDR3 length: 13

CDR3 DNA: TGTGCCAGCAGTTACGGACAGGGCACAGATACGCAGTATTTT
CDR3 protein: CASSYGQGTDTQYF
V gene: TRBV6-5
clone size: few
D gene: TRBD1
J gene: TRBJ2-3
CDR3 length: 14